The rows below give T cell receptor beta chains drawn from one sample of a study of PD-1 blockade in classical Hodgkin lymphoma. Clones were read by immunoSEQ multiplex PCR, and TCRdb kept only the in-frame ones, dropping some. The repertoire holds fewer than 15,000 clones, with about 86% as singletons. The source was peripheral blood mononuclear cells (PBMCs), collected at baseline. Receptor source: a human donor with classical Hodgkin lymphoma. Both conserved end residues are part of each CDR3. The order of the fields is V gene, D gene, CDR3 length, clone size, J gene, CDR3 DNA, CDR3 protein. A D gene is named only where the DNA matches it firmly. Clone size appears in some rows only: once, few, many, or a class for an expanded clone.

>TRBV10-3|TRBD1|14|few|TRBJ1-5
TGTGCCATCAGTGCGGGACAGGGCAATCAGCCCCAGCATTTT
CAISAGQGNQPQHF
>TRBV11-2|.|14|.|TRBJ2-7
TGTGCCAGCAGCTTAGAAGCCAGGGGTTACGAGCAGTACTTC
CASSLEARGYEQYF
>TRBV5-6|.|14|.|TRBJ2-7
TGTGCCAGCAGCTTAGTTCAGGCCCCCTACGAGCAGTACTTC
CASSLVQAPYEQYF
>TRBV10-3|TRBD2|15|.|TRBJ2-2
TGTGCCATCAGTGAGCGGGAGGGCCGTTTCGGGGAGCTGTTTTTT
CAISEREGRFGELFF
>TRBV5-1|TRBD2|15|.|TRBJ2-1
TGCGCCAGCAGCCCCGGGGGGGACTCCTACAATGAGCAGTTCTTC
CASSPGGDSYNEQFF
>TRBV4-1|TRBD1|14|.|TRBJ2-7
TGCGCCAGCAGCCTCCGACAGGGCCTCTACGAGCAGTACTTC
CASSLRQGLYEQYF
>TRBV7-6|.|15|few|TRBJ2-1
TGTGCCAGCAGTCCCGGACTGGATGCTTTCAATGAGCAGTTCTTC
CASSPGLDAFNEQFF
>TRBV5-1|TRBD1|15|.|TRBJ2-2
TGCGCCAGCAGCTTGGTGGGACAGGGGGCCGGGGAGCTGTTTTTT
CASSLVGQGAGELFF
>TRBV27|.|14|.|TRBJ1-5
TGTGCCAGCAGTTTCACAGGGCCGGGTCAGCCCCAGCATTTT
CASSFTGPGQPQHF
>TRBV27|.|13|few|TRBJ2-1
TGTGCCAGCAGTTTACAGGAGTACAATGAGCAGTTCTTC
CASSLQEYNEQFF
>TRBV7-9|TRBD2|14|.|TRBJ2-1
TGTGCCAGTTGGCGGGGGAGCTCCTACAATGAGCAGTTCTTC
CASWRGSSYNEQFF
>TRBV2|TRBD2|14|.|TRBJ2-1
TGTGCCAGCATTCCAGCGGGAGTGGGAGTTGAGCAGTTCTTC
CASIPAGVGVEQFF
>TRBV27|TRBD1|14|few|TRBJ2-7
TGTGCCAGCAGGGGACAGGGACCCCCCTACGAGCAGTACTTC
CASRGQGPPYEQYF
>TRBV6-5|.|15|.|TRBJ1-2
TGTGCCAGCAGTCTCTCGGGCAGCCGAAACTATGGCTACACCTTC
CASSLSGSRNYGYTF
>TRBV15|.|15|.|TRBJ1-1
TGTGCCACCAGCAGAGGGAGGGGGGGGAACACTGAAGCTTTCTTT
CATSRGRGGNTEAFF
>TRBV11-3|.|15|.|TRBJ2-1
TGTGCCAGCAGCTTAAAGGCGGGAACCTACAATGAGCAGTTCTTC
CASSLKAGTYNEQFF
>TRBV7-9|.|14|.|TRBJ2-2
TGTGCCAGCAGCTTAGAACTACCCAACGGGGAGCTGTTTTTT
CASSLELPNGELFF
>TRBV10-1|TRBD1|15|.|TRBJ2-7
TGCGCCAGGCCATACCGGGACAGGGGCTACTACGAGCAGTACTTC
CARPYRDRGYYEQYF
>TRBV28|.|11|.|TRBJ2-7
TGTGCCAGCAGTTCCAGGTACGAGCAGTACTTC
CASSSRYEQYF
>TRBV5-6|.|18|once|TRBJ1-6
TGTGCCAGCAGCTTGGATCGCGAAATTTGGTCCTATAATTCACCCCTCCACTTT
CASSLDREIWSYNSPLHF
>TRBV18|.|16|.|TRBJ2-4
TGTGCCAGCTCACCTCGGACTCTGGGAGCCAAAAACATTCAGTACTTC
CASSPRTLGAKNIQYF
>TRBV25-1|TRBD1|13|.|TRBJ1-2
TGTGCCAGCAGTGAAAGGGGGCTCTATGGCTACACCTTC
CASSERGLYGYTF
>TRBV28|TRBD1|16|few|TRBJ1-5
TGTGCCAGCAGTTTCCAGGGGGCCGGACGAGATCAGCCCCAGCATTTT
CASSFQGAGRDQPQHF
>TRBV6-6|TRBD2|16|.|TRBJ2-4
TGTGCCAGCAGTCATAGCGGGAGAGGGGCCAAAAACATTCAGTACTTC
CASSHSGRGAKNIQYF
>TRBV11-2|.|12|.|TRBJ2-7
TGTGCCAGCAGCCCGGACAGATACGAGCAGTACTTC
CASSPDRYEQYF
>TRBV9|.|14|once|TRBJ1-2
TGTGCCAGCAGCCCCCATCGAGGGCCCTATGGCTACACCTTC
CASSPHRGPYGYTF
>TRBV10-1|TRBD2|15|.|TRBJ2-1
TGCGCCAGCATCGTTAGCGGGTCCACCTACAATGAGCAGTTCTTC
CASIVSGSTYNEQFF
>TRBV18|.|15|.|TRBJ1-3
TGTGCCAGCTCACCACTAACAGGTTCTGGAAACACCATATATTTT
CASSPLTGSGNTIYF
>TRBV19|.|17|.|TRBJ1-2
TGTGCCAGTAGTATATTGAACAGGGATGGGGTATACTATGGCTACACCTTC
CASSILNRDGVYYGYTF
>TRBV21-1|.|13|.|TRBJ1-1
TGTGCCAGGAGGGGACTCCGGGGCACTGAAGCTTTCTTT
CARRGLRGTEAFF
>TRBV29-1|.|10|.|TRBJ2-7
TGCAGCGCCGGTATGAACGAGCAGTACTTC
CSAGMNEQYF
>TRBV10-2|.|13|few|TRBJ2-7
TGCGCCAGCAGTGAGGGTAGCTCCTACGAGCAGTACTTC
CASSEGSSYEQYF
>TRBV7-3|TRBD1|14|.|TRBJ2-6
TGTGCCAGCAGACAGGGGGCTGGGGCCAACGTCCTGACTTTC
CASRQGAGANVLTF
>TRBV12-2|.|16|.|TRBJ1-2
TGTGCAAGTCGTACCGAAACCCGGGGGGGTTGTTATGGCTACACCTTC
CASRTETRGGCYGYTF
>TRBV5-4|.|12|.|TRBJ2-3
TGTGCCAGCAGCCCCAGCACAGATACGCAGTATTTT
CASSPSTDTQYF